This passage covers 21 T cell receptor beta chains from one sample sequenced in a study of blood T cells in healthy people across ages. A second PCR, run for roughly 7 to 12 cycles, used a sample-barcoded 5' primer plus a J-beta primer mix. TCRdb reprocessed the 5' RACE reads with MiXCR, giving one entry per CDR3 protein. The table has around 1,800,000 distinct CDR3 sequences, around 42% seen once. Sequences were obtained from blood. Receptors originate from a human donor in good health.

CDR3 sequence (DNA): TGTGCCAGCAGTTTACGGACAGTGGACGGGCATGGCTACACCTTC. Its translation is CASSLRTVDGHGYTF. The chain is built from TRBV6-2 or TRBV6-3 and TRBJ1-2; the D gene is possibly TRBD1 (6 bases). Per germline, CDR1 MNHEY and CDR2 SVGEGT. CDR3 length: 15 amino acids. With 4 bases removed from V and 6 bases from J, the gap between germline ends came to 18 bases.

The V call is TRBV28, the J call TRBJ2-1; 13 bases match TRBD2. Trimming took 5 bases from V and 8 from J; bases not matched to a gene: 6. The V gene's germline CDR1 is MDHEN and CDR2 SYDVKM. This CDR3 region has 15 residues. For the CDR3, the DNA is TGTGCCAGCAGTCTCTGGACTAGCGGGGGCGATGAGCAGTTCTTC. Translated, it gives CASSLWTSGGDEQFF.

The V call is TRBV28, the J call TRBJ1-4; TRBD1 is a possible D gene (5 bases). Germline V gives CDR1 MDHEN, CDR2 SYDVKM. The CDR3 has 15 amino acids. Trimming took off 6 bases at V and 4 bases at J, with 15 bases between the two ends. CDR3 nucleotide sequence: TGTGCCAGCAGGGGACCGAGGGCGAGTAATGAAAAACTGTTTTTT. Translated: CASRGPRASNEKLFF.

The chain recombines TRBV5-4 with TRBJ1-1; weak D call: TRBD1 (5 bases). V was trimmed by 3 bases and J by 4 bases, leaving 13 bases between them. The germline gives CDR1 SGHNT, CDR2 YYREEE (reference sequence). This CDR3 is built from 14 residues. DNA for the CDR3: TGTGCCAGCAGCTCTTGGGACGCCCTCACTGAAGCTTTCTTT. It yields the protein CASSSWDALTEAFF.

This clonotype was found a few times. The chain links TRBV29-1 to TRBJ2-3; 7 bases line up with TRBD2. The V gene end was trimmed by 7 bases and the J gene end by 4 bases; junction bases not matched to a gene: 8. The germline V gene has CDR1 SQVTM and CDR2 ANQGSEA. This CDR3 has 13 amino acids. CDR3: CSAGRGEADTQYF. The CDR3 DNA reads TGCAGCGCCGGACGGGGGGAAGCAGATACGCAGTATTTT.

This clonotype was observed at least ten times. The chain employs TRBV29-1 and TRBJ1-2; 7 bases map to TRBD1. CDR1 SQVTM and CDR2 ANQGSEA come from the germline V gene. V shed 2 bases and J 8 bases; nucleotides not matched to a gene: 11. This CDR3 has 14 residues. The CDR3 DNA reads as TGCAGCGTTGAAAAGGATTCGAGGGGGCTCGGCTACACCTTC. It translates to CSVEKDSRGLGYTF.

J is TRBJ2-5 and V is TRBV7-2, with TRBD1 matching over 7 bases. Trimming removed 2 bases from V and 4 bases from J; junction bases left unmatched: 7. This CDR3 spans 15 amino acids. Germline V gene lookup returns CDR1 SGHTA and CDR2 FQGNSA. The CDR3 loop is CASSLILRQGETQYF. DNA for the CDR3: TGTGCCAGCAGCTTAATTTTAAGACAGGGAGAGACCCAGTACTTC.

Notes on this clonotype: A read error may account for a junction end that differs from germline. V is TRBV27 and J is TRBJ2-3, with unresolved D. Germline V gene data show CDR1 as MNHEY and CDR2 as SMNVEV (reference sequence). The CDR3 spans 16 residues. CDR3 DNA: TGTGCCAGCAGTTTGCAACTCCTTGGACGGTGGGATACGCAGGATTTT. This sequence encodes CASSLQLLGRWDTQDF.

V is TRBV12-3 or TRBV12-4 and J is TRBJ2-4, with D perhaps TRBD1 or TRBD2 (6 bases each). The ends were cut back, 6 bases at V and 1 base at J, with 22 bases in the middle. This CDR3 region has 18 residues. The CDR3 DNA is TGTGCCAGCAGCTCCGGGGGCATTGGTTTTAGGGCCAAAAACATTCAGTACTTC. Protein product: CASSSGGIGFRAKNIQYF.

The chain combines TRBV10-3 with TRBJ1-1; D is perhaps TRBD1 (6 bases). V lost 0 bases, J lost 0 bases, and 14 bases lay in between. The germline V gene encodes CDR1 ENHRY and CDR2 SYGVKD. This CDR3 contains 17 residues. In nucleotides, the CDR3 is TGTGCCATCAGTGAGTCCTTACAGGGCCGGATGAACACTGAAGCTTTCTTT. This encodes CAISESLQGRMNTEAFF.

This chain uses TRBV19 with TRBJ1-1; 9 bases line up with TRBD1. Germline CDR1 is LNHDA and CDR2 is SQIVND (reference sequence). Germline trimming cut 5 bases from V and 0 bases from J; bases unmatched to any gene: 7. This CDR3 region has 16 residues. Written as DNA, the CDR3 is TGTGCCAGTAGTCAGCCGGGACAGGGACTGAACACTGAAGCTTTCTTT. Its protein is CASSQPGQGLNTEAFF.

This chain links TRBV7-8 with TRBJ1-6; D is uncertain. The CDR3 has 12 amino acids. V was pared by 2 bases and J by 14 bases, with 10 bases between. The V gene's germline CDR1 is SGHVS and CDR2 FQNEAQ. The CDR3 protein is CASSLLGQSLHF. Written as DNA, the CDR3 is TGTGCCAGCAGCTTACTAGGGCAATCCCTCCACTTT.

The chain couples TRBV14 to TRBJ1-2; D is possibly TRBD1 (6 bases). With 2 bases removed from V and 8 bases from J, the gap between germline ends came to 18 bases. CDR3 length: 15 residues. Germline V lookup: CDR1 SGHDN, CDR2 FVKESK. The CDR3 nucleotides are TGTGCCAGCAGCCAATATTTAACAGGGATTGTGGGCTACACCTTC. Its translation: CASSQYLTGIVGYTF.

V and J are TRBV7-2 and TRBJ2-4; D call uncertain. The DNA end lines up better with TRBJ2-7; the J call may be wrong. Germline V gene lookup returns CDR1 SGHTA and CDR2 FQGNSA. The CDR3 loop spans 14 amino acids. CDR3 in DNA: TGTGCCAGCAGCTTAGAGGTCTCGGTCTACGAGCAGTACTTC. Protein product: CASSLEVSVYEQYF.

Remarks on this clonotype: A much larger clone lies a single base off, so this may be a read error. The rearrangement links TRBV2 to TRBJ2-7; D is possibly TRBD2 (5 bases). Germline CDR1 reads SNHLY; CDR2 reads FYNNEI. This CDR3 is 14 amino acids long. The DNA for the CDR3 is TGTGCCGGCAGTGATAGTCCCCGAGGGTACGAGCAGTACTTC. Amino acids: CAGSDSPRGYEQYF.

In its sample, this clonotype was seen a few times. The rearrangement joins TRBV5-1 to TRBJ2-3; TRBD2 is a possible D gene (6 bases). The V gene lost 0 bases and the J gene lost 3 bases, with 14 bases spanning the gap. Germline CDR1 and CDR2: SGHRS and YFSETQ. The CDR3 totals 16 residues. DNA for the CDR3: TGCGCCAGCAGCTTGGAAAGGGGACGGGAGACAGATACGCAGTATTTT. Residues: CASSLERGRETDTQYF.

There are a few counts of this clonotype. This chain's CDR3 is CASSPTLLAGMNEQYF. The CDR3 region has the DNA TGCGCCAGCAGCCCCACCCTACTAGCGGGGATGAACGAGCAGTACTTC. V and J are TRBV5-1 and TRBJ2-7; TRBD2 matches at 10 bases. Looked up from germline, CDR1 is SGHRS and CDR2 is YFSETQ. The CDR3 extends over 16 amino acids. Trimming took 4 bases from V and 5 from J; bases not matched to a gene: 12. The full variable domain, its missing parts supplied by reference TRBV5-1 and TRBJ2-7, is KAGVTQTPRYLIKTRGQQVTLSCSPISGHRSVSWYQQTPGQGLQFLFEYFSETQRNKGNFPGRFSGRQFSNSRSEMNVSTLELGDSALYLCASSPTLLAGMNEQYFGPGTRLTVT.

To note about this clonotype: The junction does not match germline at one end; this may be a read error. The V call is TRBV11-3, the J call TRBJ2-1, with D possibly being TRBD1 (6 bases). The germline V gene has CDR1 SGHNT and CDR2 YENEEA. This CDR3 has 15 amino acids. The CDR3 region is CASSLDADSYNGQFF. The CDR3 DNA follows: TGTGCCAGCAGCTTAGACGCGGACAGTTACAATGGGCAGTTCTTC.

This chain joins TRBV3-1 and TRBJ2-7; D uncertain. CDR3 length: 14 amino acids. Germline V CDR1 and CDR2: LGHDT, YNNKEL (reference sequence). The ends were cut back, 1 base at V and 3 bases at J, with 10 bases in the middle. In DNA, the CDR3 is TGTGCCAGCAGCCAAGTTCCGGAGATCTACGAGCAGTACTTC. This sequence encodes CASSQVPEIYEQYF.

The chain recombines TRBV12-3 or TRBV12-4 with TRBJ1-1; D is uncertain. V gave up 4 bases and J gave up 3 bases, with 12 bases separating them. This CDR3 contains 14 residues. Here the CDR3 reads CASSSSGYHTEAFF. In nucleotides, the CDR3 is TGTGCCAGCAGTTCCAGCGGTTACCACACTGAAGCTTTCTTT.

This clonotype was seen more than once but under ten times. This chain links TRBV4-2 with TRBJ1-3; 8 bases align to TRBD1. This CDR3 contains 16 residues. The ends lost 0 bases at V and 4 bases at J; junction bases unmatched: 5. Looked up from germline, CDR1 is LGHNA and CDR2 is YNFKEQ. CDR3 sequence (DNA): TGTGCCAGCAGCCAAGACCAGGGGGCGCTCGGAAACACCATATATTTT. Amino acid sequence: CASSQDQGALGNTIYF.